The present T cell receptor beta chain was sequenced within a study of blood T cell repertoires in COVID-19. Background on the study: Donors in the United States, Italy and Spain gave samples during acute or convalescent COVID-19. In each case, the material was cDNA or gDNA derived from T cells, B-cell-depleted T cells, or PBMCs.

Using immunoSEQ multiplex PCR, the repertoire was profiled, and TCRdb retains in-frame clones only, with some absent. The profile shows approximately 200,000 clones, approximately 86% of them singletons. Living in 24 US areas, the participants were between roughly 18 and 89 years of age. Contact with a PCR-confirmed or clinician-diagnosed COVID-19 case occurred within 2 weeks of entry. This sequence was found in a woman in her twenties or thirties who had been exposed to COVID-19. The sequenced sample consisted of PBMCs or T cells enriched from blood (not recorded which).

The CDR3 DNA follows: TGTGCCAGCGGGGGACTGGCGGGGGGTGAGCAGTTCTTC. Its translation: CASGGLAGGEQFF. This rearrangement joins TRBV2 to TRBJ2-1; 8 bases fit TRBD2. CDR1 SNHLY and CDR2 FYNNEI come from the germline V gene. The CDR3 has 13 amino acids. The trim removed 8 bases at V and 9 bases at J, leaving 9 bases unmatched.